This record concerns one T cell receptor beta chain sequence. Antigen: not known. The data were taken from a study of CD8+ T cells in alopecia areata. Study observations and caveats: Throughout tofacitinib, many expanded lesional clones continued to persist in scalp and blood.

It was cDNA, reverse transcribed from extracted RNA, that served as the sequencing template. Clones were read by immunoSEQ multiplex PCR, and TCRdb kept only the in-frame ones, dropping some. The table has fewer than 250,000 clones, 45% to 75% seen once. Treatment denoted: oral pan-JAK inhibitor, 5-10 mg twice daily. The CDR3 is made up of 12 amino acids. Germline V gives CDR1 SGHAT, CDR2 FQDESV (reference sequence). V lost 5 bases to trimming and J lost 8 bases, with 10 bases between them. This clonotype was sampled from a human donor with alopecia areata. Sequencing used CD4+ T cells sorted from blood, obtained at week 4, from a patient treated with tofacitinib. The chain joins TRBV11-1 to TRBJ2-1; a possible D gene is TRBD1 (5 bases). CDR3 sequence: CASSGQAYEQFF. The DNA of the CDR3 is TGTGCCAGCAGCGGACAAGCATATGAGCAGTTCTTC.